There are many counts of the clone carrying this TCR beta chain. Its antigen is not identified. Regarding time point: newly diagnosed GD, antithyroid drugs for less than 3 months. RNA from PBMCs was the source of the TCR library. Relying on iRepertoire HTBI primers and Arm-PCR of CDR3 regions, the team built TCR beta libraries. MiXCR was run by TCRdb on the multiplex PCR reads, yielding one entry per CDR3 protein. This sample has about 220,000 distinct CDR3 sequences; roughly 18% occur once, and the top ten carry 12%. Trimming cost V 8 bases and J 0 bases, with 26 bases left between them. The CDR3 runs to 19 residues. These data are taken from a study of regulatory T cells in long-lasting Graves disease. Overall study results and limits: Persistent disease preferred TRBV28, TRBJ1-2 and TRBJ2-5; new disease, TRBV20-1 and TRBJ2-1.

The sample was also linked to a second study, of T cells in Graves' hyperthyroidism and ophthalmopathy. Per that study: The study excluded patients with uncontrolled infection, other autoimmune disease, pregnancy or lactation. The TCR CDR3 was amplified in a first-round RT-PCR using the HTBI primer set. Ophthalmopathy was distinguished from stable hyperthyroidism by 13 V-J signatures.

Sample: peripheral blood mononuclear cells (PBMCs), taken at new diagnosis, from a patient treated with antithyroid drugs. V usage is TRBV6-7 and J usage is TRBJ1-5; TRBD1 is a possible D gene (6 bases). TRBV6-7 counts as an open reading frame of uncertain function. The receptor was isolated from a woman aged 30 to 39 with Graves disease. CDR3 loop: CASVLESGQPLNSNQPQHF. Written as DNA, the CDR3 is TGTGCCAGCGTTCTCGAATCGGGACAACCTCTTAATAGCAATCAGCCCCAGCATTTT.